This passage covers 19 T cell receptor beta chains from one sample sequenced in a study of control samples from healthy donors and cancer patients. TCRdb's copy holds only in-frame clones and misses some; the assay was immunoSEQ multiplex PCR. This table has roughly 130,000 clones, 75% to 95% appearing once. Sequenced: blood. The receptors here all came from a young man in good health.

The genes are TRBV3-1 (or the pseudogene TRBV3-2) and TRBJ2-1, with 7 bases matching TRBD2. The CDR3 contains 15 residues. Trimming took 1 base from V and 3 from J; bases not matched to a gene: 3. Germline CDR1 LGHDT, CDR2 YNNKEL (reference sequence). The CDR3 coding sequence is TGTGCCAGCAGCCAAGGGTGGGGGGGCTACAATGAGCAGTTCTTC. This encodes CASSQGWGGYNEQFF.

The chain joins TRBV6-4 to TRBJ2-3, with 8 bases lining up with TRBD2. J gave up 0 bases and V 3 bases, and 2 bases lay outside the gene matches. The germline V gene encodes CDR1 MRHNA and CDR2 SNTAGT. The CDR3 sequence is 15 residues long. The CDR3 sequence is CASSEERGSTDTQYF. The CDR3 DNA is TGTGCCAGCAGTGAGGAGCGGGGGAGCACAGATACGCAGTATTTT.

V and J are TRBV24-1 and TRBJ2-3, with 7 positions matching TRBD1. CDR1 and CDR2 (germline): KGHDR, SFDVKD. V dropped 6 bases and J dropped 4; count of bases not matched to a gene: 6. This CDR3 is 14 amino acids long. The CDR3 loop is CATSPPQGADTQYF. In DNA, the CDR3 is TGTGCCACCAGTCCGCCCCAGGGGGCAGATACGCAGTATTTT.

V and J are TRBV5-1 and TRBJ2-3, with D perhaps matching TRBD1 or TRBD2 (7 bases each). The CDR3 contains 14 residues. CDR1 SGHRS and CDR2 YFSETQ come from the germline V gene. Trimming shortened V by 4 bases and J by 4 bases, and 13 bases separated the two germline ends. Here the CDR3 DNA reads TGCGCCAGCAGCGTCAGGGGGAGGGCAGATACGCAGTATTTT. Protein sequence: CASSVRGRADTQYF.

This chain uses TRBV28 with TRBJ1-2; possible D gene TRBD1, 5 bases. CDR1 is MDHEN and CDR2 is SYDVKM in the germline V gene. The germline V and J ends were trimmed by 9 bases and 3 bases, with 14 bases remaining between them. The CDR3 is made up of 13 amino acids. In nucleotides, the CDR3 is TGTGCCAGTACGACCGGGACTGACTATGGCTACACCTTC. Translation: CASTTGTDYGYTF.

The chain recombines TRBV3-1 (or the pseudogene TRBV3-2) with TRBJ2-5; the match to TRBD2 covers 7 bases. V lost 2 bases and J lost 4; bases outside the gene matches: 10. Per germline, CDR1 LGHDT and CDR2 YNNKEL (reference sequence). The CDR3 is 16 residues long. CDR3 sequence: CASSQRISGGGETQYF. The CDR3 region has the DNA TGTGCCAGCAGCCAAAGAATTAGCGGCGGGGGAGAGACCCAGTACTTC.

The rearrangement joins TRBV29-1 to TRBJ2-2; 8 bases align to TRBD2. The CDR3 consists of 12 residues. V dropped 7 bases and J dropped 6; count of bases not matched to a gene: 4. The germline V gene encodes CDR1 SQVTM and CDR2 ANQGSEA. CDR3 DNA: TGCAGCGCTACGGGAGGGTCCGGGGAGCTGTTTTTT. The encoded protein is CSATGGSGELFF.

This clone appeared once. The J gene is TRBJ1-5, the V gene TRBV27, with 7 positions matching TRBD1. This CDR3 contains 19 residues. Losses at the gene ends were 1 base for V and 0 bases for J; bases not matched to a gene: 12. Germline V gene lookup returns CDR1 MNHEY and CDR2 SMNVEV (reference sequence). The CDR3 protein is CASSLLSTGVGDSNQPQHF. CDR3 DNA: TGTGCCAGCAGTTTATTATCTACAGGGGTAGGAGATAGCAATCAGCCCCAGCATTTT.

The chain is built from TRBV19 and TRBJ1-1, with 7 bases fitting TRBD1. The CDR3 consists of 15 residues. The germline gives CDR1 LNHDA, CDR2 SQIVND (reference sequence). V lost 9 bases, J lost 5 bases, and 15 bases stayed unmatched. The CDR3, as DNA: TGTGCCAGCCGGCCGCTAGGGGGCGCGTGGACTGAAGCTTTCTTT. This sequence encodes CASRPLGGAWTEAFF.

J is TRBJ1-2 and V is TRBV9; 8 bases match TRBD1. With 0 bases clipped from V and 7 bases from J, the junction kept 11 bases outside the gene matches. The CDR3 consists of 16 residues. CDR1 is SGDLS and CDR2 is YYNGEE in the germline V gene. CDR3 DNA: TGTGCCAGCAGCGTAGGTGGACAGGGTTGGGTGAGTGGCTACACCTTC. Its translation: CASSVGGQGWVSGYTF.

This clone was detected only a few times. The chain employs TRBV6-5 and TRBJ1-3; 7 nucleotides match TRBD1. In germline, CDR1 is MNHEY, CDR2 SVGAGI. With 6 bases clipped from V and 1 base from J, the junction kept 3 bases outside the gene matches. The CDR3 extends over 14 amino acids. CDR3 nucleotides: TGTGCCAGCAGGACAGGGAATTCTGGAAACACCATATATTTT. Translation: CASRTGNSGNTIYF.

The chain couples TRBV9 to TRBJ2-1; tentative D call: TRBD2 (6 bases). This CDR3 has 16 amino acids. Germline CDR1 SGDLS, CDR2 YYNGEE. V lost 4 bases and J lost 10, with 24 bases in between. The CDR3 loop is CASSHQPGLSSGEQFF. The CDR3 nucleotides are TGTGCCAGCAGCCACCAACCGGGACTTTCCTCCGGGGAGCAGTTCTTC.

The chain carries TRBV11-2 and TRBJ1-2; D uncertain. CDR3 length: 14 residues. Germline assignment: CDR1 SGHAT and CDR2 FQNNGV. V was pared by 4 bases and J by 3 bases, with 12 bases between. The CDR3 sequence: CASSSLQQHYGYTF. The CDR3 DNA sequence: TGTGCCAGCAGCTCCTTACAGCAGCACTATGGCTACACCTTC. The variable domain in full, with the rest retrieved from reference TRBV11-2 and TRBJ1-2, is EAGVAQSPRYKIIEKRQSVAFWCNPISGHATLYWYQQILGQGPKLLIQFQNNGVVDDSQLPKDRFSAERLKGVDSTLKIQPAKLEDSAVYLCASSSLQQHYGYTFGSGTRLTVV.

The CDR3 DNA reads TGTGCCAGCAGTATTCCCTCGCTCGGCGGGACCTACAATGAGCAGTTCTTC. It codes for CASSIPSLGGTYNEQFF. This chain joins TRBV5-4 and TRBJ2-1, with a possible D match to TRBD2 (6 bases). Germline values: CDR1 SGHNT, CDR2 YYREEE (reference sequence). This CDR3 region has 17 residues. Between the trimmed V and J ends, which lost 5 bases and 2 bases, there was a span of 20 bases.

The chain uses TRBV11-3 and TRBJ2-3, with no clear D. Per the germline V gene, CDR1 is SGHNT and CDR2 is YENEEA. The CDR3 length is 15 residues. With 5 bases removed from V and 2 bases from J, the gap between germline ends came to 14 bases. The DNA of the CDR3 is TGTGCCAGCAGCCCCGGATGGCCGGACACAGATACGCAGTATTTT. Residues: CASSPGWPDTDTQYF. Full variable domain (rest looked up from reference TRBV11-3 and TRBJ2-3): EAGVVQSPRYKIIEKKQPVAFWCNPISGHNTLYWYLQNLGQGPELLIRYENEEAVDDSQLPKDRFSAERLKGVDSTLKIQPAELGDSAVYLCASSPGWPDTDTQYFGPGTRLTVL.

V is TRBV12-3 or TRBV12-4 and J is TRBJ1-5; 11 bases align to TRBD1. The length of the CDR3 is 12 residues. CDR3 amino acids: CAVGQGAQPQHF. In DNA form, the CDR3 reads TGTGCGGTCGGACAGGGGGCTCAGCCCCAGCATTTT.

This rearrangement joins TRBV27 to TRBJ1-5; D might be TRBD1 (5 bases). Germline V gene sequence: CDR1 MNHEY, CDR2 SMNVEV (reference sequence). V was pared by 2 bases and J by 2 bases, with 13 bases between. The CDR3 loop spans 16 amino acids. CDR3 sequence (DNA): TGTGCCAGCAGTTTAAATGGGGGTGGGGGCAATCAGCCCCAGCATTTT. Its protein is CASSLNGGGGNQPQHF.

This chain connects TRBV9 to TRBJ2-1; 12 nucleotides align to TRBD2. CDR3 length: 18 amino acids. V lost 4 bases to trimming and J lost 1 base; unmatched junction nucleotides: 9. The V gene's germline CDR1 is SGDLS and CDR2 YYNGEE. Written as DNA, the CDR3 is TGTGCCAGCAGCCAAACTAGCGGGGGGTCATTTTCCTACAATGAGCAGTTCTTC. This translates into CASSQTSGGSFSYNEQFF.

The V gene is TRBV2, the J gene TRBJ1-1, with D unclear. The V end was cut by 4 bases, the J end by 2 bases, with 8 bases between. This CDR3 spans 13 amino acids. Germline V CDR1 and CDR2: SNHLY, FYNNEI. Here the CDR3 reads CASSGAVNTEAFF. The CDR3 DNA is TGTGCCAGCAGTGGGGCGGTTAACACTGAAGCTTTCTTT.